This T cell receptor beta chain appears in the sequencing data of a study of blood T cell repertoires in COVID-19. Overall study context: Sample material is recorded as cDNA or gDNA derived from T cells, B-cell-depleted T cells, or PBMCs.

This clone showed up just a few times. Clones were read by immunoSEQ multiplex PCR, and TCRdb kept only the in-frame ones, dropping some. The sample consists of 70,000 to 100,000 clones, roughly 88% of them appearing once. The junction had 1 base not matched to a gene; V was cut back by 0 bases and J by 9 bases. This CDR3 is 13 amino acids long. Germline-derived CDR1 and CDR2 are MGHRA and YSYEKL. The source material was peripheral blood. This TCR was sampled from a woman between 70 and 85 years old with acute or convalescent COVID-19. V usage is TRBV4-1 and J usage is TRBJ1-1; 10 nucleotides align to TRBD1. In nucleotides, the CDR3 is TGCGCCAGCAGCCAAGAGGGACAGGGGCAAGCTTTCTTT. Translated: CASSQEGQGQAFF.